Shown below are 24 T cell receptor beta chains from a single sample sequenced in a study of cytomegalovirus exposure and HLA in healthy donors. Only in-frame clones appear in the TCRdb table, and some are missing; sequencing was by immunoSEQ multiplex PCR. Counted here are 150,000 to 200,000 clones, about 85% occurring once; the ten biggest clones make up 2% to 2.5%. Sequenced material: PBMCs. The source is a man younger than 45 in good health and CMV-seropositive.

The chain uses TRBV4-1 and TRBJ1-5; D ambiguous. This CDR3 has 15 residues. Trimming took 4 bases from V and 1 from J, leaving 11 bases between them. Germline CDR1 MGHRA, CDR2 YSYEKL. CDR3: CASSPRELSNQPQHF. The CDR3 DNA reads as TGCGCCAGCAGCCCCCGGGAATTGAGCAATCAGCCCCAGCATTTT.

This clone was counted once. CDR3 sequence (DNA): TGTGCCAGCAGCCCAACAGGGAGTGGTACGCAGTATTTT. Its protein product is CASSPTGSGTQYF. This chain connects TRBV6-4 to TRBJ2-3, with D possibly matching TRBD1 (6 bases). The CDR3 has 13 residues. CDR1 is MRHNA, CDR2 SNTAGT, per germline. Trimming removed 6 bases from V and 8 bases from J, with 15 bases in between.

This sequence joins TRBV4-1 and TRBJ1-5; 7 nucleotides line up with TRBD1. V gave up 3 bases and J gave up 2 bases; unmatched junction bases: 13. The CDR3 covers 18 residues. The germline CDR1 and CDR2 sequences are MGHRA and YSYEKL. The CDR3 spells CASSHPNGRDSGNQPQHF. CDR3 nucleotides: TGCGCCAGCAGCCATCCCAATGGCCGGGACAGCGGCAATCAGCCCCAGCATTTT.

The rearrangement joins TRBV2 to TRBJ2-7, with 10 bases aligning to TRBD1. With V trimmed by 3 bases and J by 0 bases, 5 bases remained unmatched. The CDR3 sequence is 16 residues long. From germline, CDR1 is SNHLY and CDR2 FYNNEI. CDR3 bases: TGTGCCAGCAGTGATGGACAGGGGGGTACCTCCTACGAGCAGTACTTC. Translation: CASSDGQGGTSYEQYF.

The genes are TRBV7-2 and TRBJ2-7, with D maybe TRBD1 (5 bases). Germline values: CDR1 SGHTA, CDR2 FQGNSA. This CDR3 is built from 13 residues. V gave up 5 bases and J gave up 2 bases, with 10 bases separating them. The CDR3 DNA follows: TGTGCCAGCAGCGCCGACAGCACCTACGAGCAGTACTTC. Translated: CASSADSTYEQYF. The complete variable domain, with remaining parts taken from reference TRBV7-2 and TRBJ2-7, reads GAGVSQSPSNKVTEKGKDVELRCDPISGHTALYWYRQSLGQGLEFLIYFQGNSAPDKSGLPSDRFSAERTGGSVSTLTIQRTQQEDSAVYLCASSADSTYEQYFGPGTRLTVT.

The chain uses TRBV30 and TRBJ1-3, with 8 bases identical to TRBD1. The CDR3 covers 13 residues. Per germline, CDR1 GTSNPN and CDR2 SVGIG (reference sequence). V gave up 4 bases and J gave up 15 bases; unmatched junction bases: 14. The CDR3 region has the DNA TGTGCCTGGACTACCGGGACAGGTCCGTCTCCATATTTT. Protein sequence: CAWTTGTGPSPYF.

The V call is TRBV27, the J call TRBJ1-2; D is possibly TRBD1 (6 bases). CDR3 size: 15 residues. Germline CDR1 MNHEY, CDR2 SMNVEV (reference sequence). Trimming took 4 bases from V and 5 from J, leaving 17 bases between them. The CDR3 nucleotides are TGTGCCAGCAGTTCAGGGGACGGGCTTATATATGGCTACACCTTC. Protein sequence: CASSSGDGLIYGYTF.

Only one count was recorded for this clone. The chain couples TRBV5-1 to TRBJ2-5, with 9 bases matching TRBD1. The CDR3 spans 15 residues. V shed 0 bases and J 2 bases; nucleotides not matched to a gene: 2. Germline lookup yields CDR1 SGHRS and CDR2 YFSETQ. Written as DNA, the CDR3 is TGCGCCAGCAGCTTGGCGACAGGGGGACAAGAGACCCAGTACTTC. Its protein product is CASSLATGGQETQYF.

This chain uses TRBV7-9 with TRBJ2-7, with 8 bases aligning to TRBD1. Germline CDR1 and CDR2: SEHNR and FQNEAQ (reference sequence). Trimming at V came to 1 base and at J to 5 bases, leaving 4 bases not matched to a gene. CDR3 length: 14 residues. The CDR3 region is CASSLGQGMDEQYF. DNA of the CDR3: TGTGCCAGCAGCTTAGGACAGGGGATGGACGAGCAGTACTTC.

CDR3 protein: CASAGQASYGYTF. In nucleotides, the CDR3 is TGTGCCAGCGCAGGACAGGCCAGCTATGGCTACACCTTC. V and J are TRBV27 and TRBJ1-2; 7 positions agree with TRBD1. J was trimmed by 4 bases and V by 8 bases; bases with no gene match: 7. The CDR3 contains 13 residues. Per the germline V gene, CDR1 is MNHEY and CDR2 is SMNVEV (reference sequence).

The rearrangement joins TRBV28 to TRBJ2-3; 8 nucleotides line up with TRBD1. Losses at the gene ends were 7 bases for V and 3 bases for J; bases not matched to a gene: 9. Germline CDR1 reads MDHEN; CDR2 reads SYDVKM. There are 15 residues in the CDR3. The CDR3 DNA reads TGTGCCAGCATCGGCGTGCAGGGGGCAACAGATACGCAGTATTTT. It codes for CASIGVQGATDTQYF.

The chain is built from TRBV6-1 and TRBJ1-1; TRBD1 matches 7 bases. The trim removed 1 base at V and 6 bases at J, leaving 11 bases unmatched. The length of the CDR3 is 16 residues. Germline CDR1 MNHNS, CDR2 SASEGT. The DNA for the CDR3 is TGTGCCAGCAGTGAAGGCGGCAACAGGGGAGGTTCTGAAGCTTTCTTT. Protein sequence: CASSEGGNRGGSEAFF.

This clone was counted only a few times. The chain links TRBV30 to TRBJ1-5; D is unresolved. V was clipped by 4 bases and J by 0 bases, with 7 bases between them. The germline gives CDR1 GTSNPN, CDR2 SVGIG (reference sequence). The CDR3 runs 13 residues. The CDR3 sequence: CAWNGDSNQPQHF. CDR3 nucleotides: TGTGCCTGGAACGGGGATAGCAATCAGCCCCAGCATTTT. The whole variable domain, remainder taken from reference TRBV30 and TRBJ1-5, is SQTIHQWPATLVQPVGSPLSLECTVEGTSNPNLYWYRQAAGRGLQLLFYSVGIGQISSEVPQNLSASRPQDRQFILSSKKLLLSDSGFYLCAWNGDSNQPQHFGDGTRLSIL.

The rearrangement joins TRBV19 to TRBJ1-5; a weak D match, TRBD1 (5 bases). The CDR3 spans 14 residues. V was pared by 8 bases and J by 7 bases, with 18 bases between. The germline V gene has CDR1 LNHDA and CDR2 SQIVND (reference sequence). The CDR3: CASFTGGGMQPQHF. The DNA for the CDR3 is TGTGCCAGTTTTACGGGGGGTGGCATGCAGCCCCAGCATTTT.

The chain has TRBV5-1 and TRBJ2-5; D might be TRBD1 (6 bases). The germline gives CDR1 SGHRS, CDR2 YFSETQ. V lost 0 bases and J 3 bases, leaving 21 bases between the germline ends. The CDR3 runs to 18 residues. This CDR3 reads CASSLAAFGGLGEETQYF. The CDR3 region has the DNA TGCGCCAGCAGCTTGGCCGCCTTTGGGGGCCTAGGGGAAGAGACCCAGTACTTC.

This clone appeared a few times. The chain has TRBV11-3 and TRBJ2-1; 15 bases are shared with TRBD2. The J segment lost 6 bases and the V segment lost 1 base, leaving 1 base of the junction unmatched. The CDR3 runs to 16 residues. Germline V gene sequence: CDR1 SGHNT, CDR2 YENEEA. CDR3 sequence: CASSLGTSGGGNEQFF. The CDR3, as DNA: TGTGCCAGCAGCTTAGGGACTAGCGGGGGGGGCAATGAGCAGTTCTTC. Complete variable domain (other parts from reference TRBV11-3 and TRBJ2-1): EAGVVQSPRYKIIEKKQPVAFWCNPISGHNTLYWYLQNLGQGPELLIRYENEEAVDDSQLPKDRFSAERLKGVDSTLKIQPAELGDSAVYLCASSLGTSGGGNEQFFGPGTRLTVL.

This rearrangement joins TRBV7-2 to TRBJ1-1; D gene uncertain. Germline CDR1 is SGHTA and CDR2 is FQGNSA. The V and J ends lost 0 bases and 1 base respectively, with 12 bases between them. This CDR3 is built from 16 residues. The DNA of the CDR3 is TGTGCCAGCAGCTTAGCGATTGGCGGCAGGAACACTGAAGCTTTCTTT. This translates into CASSLAIGGRNTEAFF.

The gene calls are TRBV4-2 and TRBJ2-2; no reliable D call. Germline loops: CDR1 LGHNA, CDR2 YNFKEQ. V was trimmed by 1 base and J by 2 bases, leaving 5 bases between them. The CDR3 extends over 14 amino acids. This CDR3 reads CASSQASNTGELFF. As DNA, the CDR3 is TGTGCCAGCAGCCAAGCCAGTAACACCGGGGAGCTGTTTTTT.

CDR3 bases: TGTGCCATCAGTGGGGAGGCGGGGGCCTACGAGCAGTACTTC. This translates into CAISGEAGAYEQYF. The V and J genes are TRBV10-3 and TRBJ2-7; 7 nucleotides align to TRBD2. The CDR3 consists of 14 residues. Germline CDR1 and CDR2: ENHRY and SYGVKD. With V trimmed by 4 bases and J by 2 bases, 5 bases remained unmatched.

This chain links TRBV5-4 with TRBJ2-7, with TRBD1 identical over 12 bases. J lost 0 bases, V lost 4 bases, and 2 bases had no gene match. CDR3 size: 15 residues. The germline CDR1 and CDR2 sequences are SGHNT and YYREEE (reference sequence). The CDR3 DNA reads as TGTGCCAGCAGCCAGGGACAGGGGGCCTCCTACGAGCAGTACTTC. It yields the protein CASSQGQGASYEQYF. The variable domain in full, completed from reference TRBV5-4 and TRBJ2-7, reads ETGVTQSPTHLIKTRGQQVTLRCSSQSGHNTVSWYQQALGQGPQFIFQYYREEENGRGNFPPRFSGLQFPNYSSELNVNALELDDSALYLCASSQGQGASYEQYFGPGTRLTVT.

V usage is TRBV10-3 and J usage is TRBJ2-1; 10 bases are shared with TRBD2. Germline V gene lookup returns CDR1 ENHRY and CDR2 SYGVKD. The CDR3 is 16 residues long. Trimming took 3 bases from V and 6 from J; bases not matched to a gene: 8. CDR3 bases: TGTGCCATCAGTGATGCACTAGCGGGGACCCGCAATGAGCAGTTCTTC. Protein sequence: CAISDALAGTRNEQFF.

The gene calls are TRBV5-1 and TRBJ2-5; TRBD2 might be the D (6 bases). The CDR3 has 15 amino acids. The V and J ends lost 2 bases and 4 bases respectively, with 15 bases between them. CDR1 and CDR2 from the germline V gene are SGHRS and YFSETQ. CDR3 in amino acids: CASSFYGGGGETQYF. The CDR3 DNA reads as TGCGCCAGCAGCTTTTACGGGGGAGGAGGAGAGACCCAGTACTTC. Full variable domain (missing parts from reference TRBV5-1 and TRBJ2-5): KAGVTQTPRYLIKTRGQQVTLSCSPISGHRSVSWYQQTPGQGLQFLFEYFSETQRNKGNFPGRFSGRQFSNSRSEMNVSTLELGDSALYLCASSFYGGGGETQYFGPGTRLLVL.

V gene TRBV6-4 combines with J gene TRBJ2-2; D perhaps matches TRBD2 (7 bases). Trimming removed 5 bases at V and 5 bases at J, with 12 bases between. The CDR3 runs to 14 residues. The V gene's germline CDR1 is MRHNA and CDR2 SNTAGT. This CDR3 is CASSLEGGTGELFF. DNA for the CDR3: TGTGCCAGCAGTCTAGAGGGGGGGACCGGGGAGCTGTTTTTT.

Comment on this clone: Its ends do not fully match the called genes, so a read error is possible. V is TRBV5-1 and J is TRBJ2-5, with 13 positions matching TRBD2. The CDR3 covers 12 residues. CDR1 SGHRS and CDR2 YFSETQ come from the germline V gene. The DNA for the CDR3 is TGCGCCAGCAGAGAAACTAGCGGGGGGGCCAACTTC. It specifies CASRETSGGANF.